This is a list of T cell receptor beta chains from one sample in a study of shared clonotypes between healthy human individuals. The protocol was immunoSEQ multiplex PCR, while the TCRdb copy is restricted to in-frame clones and leaves out a portion. The sample shows fewer than 850,000 clones, about 90% of them seen only once. What was sequenced was memory CD8+ T cells from PBMCs. The receptors come from a man aged 18 to 30 in good health. Some clones in this sample may be carry-over from other donors' samples. Each CDR3 is given with its conserved first and last residue.

j_call cdr3_length v_call cdr3_aa
TRBJ2-7 15 TRBV7-8 CASSPVWGLSYEQYF
TRBJ1-3 15 TRBV5-5 CASSSGTIGGNTIYF
TRBJ1-2 10 TRBV25-1 CASSALYYTF
TRBJ1-1 13 TRBV7-3 CASSLIEAGEAFF
TRBJ2-7 16 TRBV5-1 CASSILAGGSSYEQYF
TRBJ2-7 14 TRBV11-2 CASSLALGTREQYF
TRBJ2-7 16 TRBV5-6 CASSLGGTGSSYEQYF
TRBJ1-6 14 TRBV7-9 CASSLSQYNSPLHF
TRBJ2-5 16 TRBV28 CASRTGAILEYQTQYF
TRBJ2-1 14 TRBV4-1 CASSGLAAYNEQFF
TRBJ1-1 14 TRBV4-1 CASSLVGVATEAFF
TRBJ2-1 13 TRBV11-1 CASRPWGVDEQFF
TRBJ1-1 14 TRBV5-6 CASSLAGGSHEAFF
TRBJ2-1 12 TRBV7-8 CASSRKRNEQFF
TRBJ2-7 18 TRBV11-2 CASSFRLAGSDTPYEQYF
TRBJ2-1 13 TRBV28 CASSFSGRGEQFF
TRBJ2-1 15 TRBV7-8 CASSSSEFSYNEQFF
TRBJ1-1 16 TRBV7-6 CASSLGSSQRGTEAFF
TRBJ2-2 15 TRBV4-3 CASSQKSRVSGELFF
TRBJ2-7 14 TRBV5-1 CASSLGDRTYEQYF
TRBJ2-2 16 TRBV7-9 CASSPPAGANTGELFF
TRBJ2-5 14 TRBV2 CASRSGTAKETQYF
TRBJ2-2 15 TRBV7-3 CASSHTQDRPGELFF
TRBJ1-2 16 TRBV29-1 CSVYGPTTTKNYGYTF
TRBJ2-7 16 TRBV27 CASSTRLAGVTHEQYF
TRBJ2-1 18 TRBV27 CASSSTSSAGGFSPEQFF
- 16 TRBV28 CASSSSLAAISYEQYF
TRBJ2-1 10 TRBV29-1 CSGTRREQFF
TRBJ2-7 13 TRBV9 CASSAFGQGPVSF
TRBJ2-3 15 TRBV7-6 CASSFREGGTDTQYF
TRBJ1-1 12 TRBV29-1 CSGRTMNTEAFF
TRBJ1-4 15 TRBV5-3 CARSLAAGRNEKLFF
TRBJ2-3 13 TRBV9 CASSGGSTDTQYF
TRBJ2-1 17 TRBV7-3 CASSSYKLAGRNNEQFF
TRBJ2-2 14 TRBV11-1 CASSSRQGNGELFF
TRBJ2-7 16 TRBV9 CASSRYGTESSYEQYF
TRBJ2-7 19 TRBV5-5 CASSSRTARYTRDSYEQYF
TRBJ1-1 16 TRBV19 CASSWGLGLGRYEAFF
TRBJ2-3 16 TRBV11-2 CASSAREGPSTDTQYF
TRBJ1-4 14 TRBV4-1 CASSQTGVNEKLFF
TRBJ2-7 13 TRBV6-1 CASNRQGAFEQYF
TRBJ2-1 13 TRBV30 CAWSPREEGEQFF
TRBJ2-7 14 TRBV7-8 CASSLVAGNYEQYF
TRBJ1-1 14 TRBV5-6 CASRTGGANTEAFF
TRBJ1-2 15 TRBV30 CAWSEPRGQLYGYTF
TRBJ2-1 12 TRBV4-1 CASSVQGDEQFF
TRBJ2-7 17 TRBV11-2 CASSLGLAGFGGYEQYF
TRBJ1-5 14 TRBV28 CASSGQYDNQPQHF